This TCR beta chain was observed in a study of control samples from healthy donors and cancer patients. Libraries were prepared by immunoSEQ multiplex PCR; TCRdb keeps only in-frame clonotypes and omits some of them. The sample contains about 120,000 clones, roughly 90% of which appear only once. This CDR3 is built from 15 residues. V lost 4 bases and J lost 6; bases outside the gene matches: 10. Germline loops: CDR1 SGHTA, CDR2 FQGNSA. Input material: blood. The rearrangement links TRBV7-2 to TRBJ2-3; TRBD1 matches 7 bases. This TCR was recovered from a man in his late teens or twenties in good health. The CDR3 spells CASSSTGTPLDTQYF. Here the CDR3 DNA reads TGTGCCAGCAGCTCGACAGGGACCCCTTTGGATACGCAGTATTTT.